These 30 T cell receptor beta chains share one sample of origin, sequenced in a study of blood T cells in healthy people across ages. Combining a sample-barcoded 5' primer with a J-beta primer mix, a second PCR ran for roughly 7 to 12 cycles. TCRdb fed the 5' RACE reads into MiXCR, producing one record per CDR3 protein. The table includes 910,000 or so distinct CDR3 sequences, 45% to 60% detected once. Sequences were obtained from blood. The receptors come from a woman aged 55-70 years in good health.

This clonotype is a singleton in its sample. The chain's CDR3 is CASSEHRSSYEQYF. Written as DNA, the CDR3 is TGTGCCAGCAGTGAGCACAGGAGCTCCTACGAGCAGTACTTC. The chain links TRBV2 to TRBJ2-7, with a tentative D call TRBD1 (5 bases). The CDR3 is 14 amino acids. CDR1 is SNHLY, CDR2 FYNNEI, per germline. The V gene lost 3 bases and the J gene lost 0 bases, with 9 bases spanning the gap.

In its sample, this clonotype was seen a few times. The gene calls are TRBV20-1 and TRBJ2-7, with unresolved D. The CDR3 extends over 14 amino acids. Germline V lookup: CDR1 DFQATT, CDR2 SNEGSKA (reference sequence). V lost 6 bases to trimming and J lost 5 bases, with 20 bases between them. CDR3 sequence: CSAISRYPLDEQYF. Written as DNA, the CDR3 is TGCAGTGCCATTAGCCGGTACCCCCTAGACGAGCAGTACTTC.

In this sample, this clonotype turned up once. The V and J genes are TRBV30 and TRBJ2-4; 9 bases are a match to TRBD2. Matching the DNA end better, TRBJ2-7 makes the J call doubtful. CDR1 GTSNPN and CDR2 SVGIG come from the germline V gene (reference sequence). The CDR3 sequence is 14 residues long. As DNA, the CDR3 is TGTGCCTGGGGCTTAGCGGGAGAGGTCCGCGAGCAGTACTTC. This encodes CAWGLAGEVREQYF.

This clonotype was detected ten times or more. The chain is built from TRBV4-1 and TRBJ2-7, with D perhaps matching TRBD1 (6 bases). There are 15 residues in the CDR3. Per germline, CDR1 MGHRA and CDR2 YSYEKL. Trimming removed 2 bases from V and 2 bases from J, with 13 bases in between. This chain's CDR3 is CASSQPTGKTYEQYF. The CDR3 nucleotides are TGCGCCAGCAGCCAACCAACAGGGAAGACCTACGAGCAGTACTTC.

The chain uses TRBV20-1 and TRBJ2-5, with D possibly being TRBD2 (6 bases). This CDR3 has 14 residues. The ends were cut back, 5 bases at V and 1 base at J, with 14 bases in the middle. Germline values: CDR1 DFQATT, CDR2 SNEGSKA (reference sequence). Written as DNA, the CDR3 is TGCAGTGCTCACCGCCGGGGACTCCAAGAGACCCAGTACTTC. Translating it yields CSAHRRGLQETQYF.

The chain uses TRBV28 and TRBJ2-7; 10 nucleotides match TRBD1. Germline V gene data show CDR1 as MDHEN and CDR2 as SYDVKM. V shed 6 bases and J 2 bases; nucleotides not matched to a gene: 10. There are 16 residues in the CDR3. Written as DNA, the CDR3 is TGTGCCAGCAGGACCTATGGACAGGGGGATCCCTACGAGCAGTACTTC. This sequence encodes CASRTYGQGDPYEQYF.

This chain uses TRBV10-3 with TRBJ2-7, with a possible D match to TRBD1 (5 bases). The V gene lost 7 bases and the J gene lost 4 bases, with 11 bases spanning the gap. CDR1 and CDR2 from the germline V gene are ENHRY and SYGVKD. The CDR3 is 12 residues long. The CDR3 loop is CAIKGLGYEQYF. As DNA, the CDR3 is TGTGCCATCAAGGGGCTCGGGTACGAGCAGTACTTC.

This chain links TRBV7-2 with TRBJ1-4; D call uncertain. V was cut by 1 base and J by 4 bases, with 7 bases left in between. The CDR3 length is 14 residues. Germline V gene data show CDR1 as SGHTA and CDR2 as FQGNSA. The CDR3 region is CASSLGQNNEKLFF. DNA of the CDR3: TGTGCCAGCAGCTTAGGGCAGAATAATGAAAAACTGTTTTTT.

This clonotype was detected a few times. The V and J genes are TRBV7-8 and TRBJ2-1; 13 nucleotides agree with TRBD2. This CDR3 is built from 17 residues. The junction had 7 bases not matched to a gene; V was cut back by 1 base and J by 7 bases. Per the germline V gene, CDR1 is SGHVS and CDR2 is FQNEAQ. In DNA form, the CDR3 reads TGTGCCAGCAGCTTAGAACTAGCGGGAGGGATTAGGAATGAGCAGTTCTTC. This translates into CASSLELAGGIRNEQFF. The full variable domain, rest sourced from reference TRBV7-8 and TRBJ2-1, is GAGVSQSPRYKVAKRGQDVALRCDPISGHVSLFWYQQALGQGPEFLTYFQNEAQLDKSGLPSDRFFAERPEGSVSTLKIQRTQQEDSAVYLCASSLELAGGIRNEQFFGPGTRLTVL.

This clonotype has only a few counts. V and J are TRBV7-2 and TRBJ2-5, with TRBD1 matching 9 bases. Gene TRBJ2-7 matches the end of the DNA better, so the J call may be wrong. The CDR3 sequence is 16 residues long. Germline V CDR1 and CDR2: SGHTA, FQGNSA. In DNA, the CDR3 is TGTGCCAGCAGGGGGATCGGACAGGGGTTGGTAAACGAGCAGTACTTC. Its translation is CASRGIGQGLVNEQYF.

The chain combines TRBV18 with TRBJ2-1; D is perhaps TRBD2 (5 bases). The CDR3 extends over 15 amino acids. Trimming left V 4 bases short and J 5 bases short, with 15 bases between. In germline, CDR1 is KGHSH, CDR2 LQKENI. CDR3 nucleotide sequence: TGTGCCAGCTCACTCAGTCTCGGGATTGACAATGAGCAGTTCTTC. It encodes CASSLSLGIDNEQFF.

This clonotype has only a few counts. The chain recombines TRBV5-1 with TRBJ2-5; D remains ambiguous. Per germline, CDR1 SGHRS and CDR2 YFSETQ. V was clipped by 4 bases and J by 5 bases, with 15 bases between them. This CDR3 is 14 amino acids long. The CDR3 DNA follows: TGCGCCAGCAGCCCGAAGGCTACCTCCGAGACCCAGTACTTC. Translating gives CASSPKATSETQYF. Using reference TRBV5-1 and TRBJ2-5 for the parts outside the CDR3, the full variable domain is KAGVTQTPRYLIKTRGQQVTLSCSPISGHRSVSWYQQTPGQGLQFLFEYFSETQRNKGNFPGRFSGRQFSNSRSEMNVSTLELGDSALYLCASSPKATSETQYFGPGTRLLVL.

The chain recombines TRBV11-3 with TRBJ2-1; TRBD2 is a possible D gene (6 bases). The assigned J gene may be wrong: the sequence end matches TRBJ2-7 better. There are 14 residues in the CDR3. Germline CDR1 SGHNT, CDR2 YENEEA. The CDR3 is CASSFRLGRTEQYF. The DNA for the CDR3 is TGTGCCAGCAGCTTTAGACTAGGAAGGACCGAGCAGTACTTC.

This chain links TRBV15 with TRBJ2-7; D might be TRBD2 (5 bases). CDR1 is LNHNV and CDR2 is YYDKDF in the germline V gene (reference sequence). V lost 1 base, J lost 0 bases, and 16 bases lay in between. The CDR3 is made up of 17 amino acids. DNA of the CDR3: TGTGCCACCAGCAGAGGGTATGGAGGTCTTAGCTCCTACGAGCAGTACTTC. Amino acids: CATSRGYGGLSSYEQYF. The variable domain in full, with the rest retrieved from reference TRBV15 and TRBJ2-7, is DAMVIQNPRYQVTQFGKPVTLSCSQTLNHNVMYWYQQKSSQAPKLLFHYYDKDFNNEADTPDNFQSRRPNTSFCFLDIRSPGLGDTAMYLCATSRGYGGLSSYEQYFGPGTRLTVT.

The chain uses TRBV29-1 and TRBJ2-1, with TRBD1 matching 10 bases. Germline V gene lookup returns CDR1 SQVTM and CDR2 ANQGSEA. The CDR3 has 13 amino acids. V trimming: 7 bases; J trimming: 5 bases; junction bases outside the gene matches: 5. Written as DNA, the CDR3 is TGCAGCGCGGGACAGGGGTTCGACAATGAGCAGTTCTTC. Amino acid sequence: CSAGQGFDNEQFF.

In this sample, this clonotype turned up a few times. The chain recombines TRBV12-3 or TRBV12-4 with TRBJ2-1; D gene unclear. This CDR3 spans 17 amino acids. The V end lost 4 bases, the J end lost 8 bases, and 24 bases lay between the germline ends. CDR3 sequence (DNA): TGTGCCAGCAGTTCCCCTAAAGGCCCTCGGAATGACTATGAGCAGTTCTTC. It translates to CASSSPKGPRNDYEQFF.

The gene calls are TRBV12-3 or TRBV12-4 and TRBJ1-5; 7 bases agree with TRBD1. V lost 6 bases to trimming and J lost 5 bases; unmatched junction nucleotides: 13. The CDR3 runs to 16 residues. The CDR3 DNA is TGTGCCAGCAGGGGGGGGGACAGCTTTTTACATCAGCCCCAGCATTTT. Its translation is CASRGGDSFLHQPQHF.

The chain recombines TRBV4-1 with TRBJ2-7; 9 nucleotides align to TRBD1. After removal of 2 bases from V and 5 bases from J, the junction contained 4 bases not matched to a gene. CDR1 and CDR2 (germline): MGHRA, YSYEKL. This CDR3 region has 14 residues. The CDR3 region has the DNA TGCGCCAGCAGCCAACCGGGACAGGGCAACGAGCAGTACTTC. Translated, it gives CASSQPGQGNEQYF.

This clonotype occurred many times. This chain joins TRBV4-2 and TRBJ1-4; the D gene is possibly TRBD1 (6 bases). The CDR3 has 14 amino acids. In germline, CDR1 is LGHNA, CDR2 YNFKEQ. V dropped 0 bases and J dropped 13 bases, with 15 bases sitting between them. The CDR3 nucleotides are TGTGCCAGCAGCCAAGAGACAGGCCCGTTTGGACTGTTTTTT. Protein product: CASSQETGPFGLFF.

This clonotype was picked up a small number of times. This chain links TRBV18 with TRBJ2-7; TRBD1 matches 7 bases. From germline, CDR1 is KGHSH and CDR2 LQKENI. Trimming cost V 3 bases and J 4 bases; bases outside gene matches: 6. This CDR3 is 14 amino acids long. CDR3 sequence: CASSPGQVGYEQYF. The CDR3 coding sequence is TGTGCCAGCTCACCCGGACAGGTGGGATACGAGCAGTACTTC.

In DNA, the CDR3 is TGTGCCAGCAGAGTTCGCACAGATACGCAGTATTTT. It specifies CASRVRTDTQYF. The chain links TRBV2 to TRBJ2-3, with D unresolved. This CDR3 is built from 12 residues. Germline values: CDR1 SNHLY, CDR2 FYNNEI. Trimming removed 6 bases at V and 1 base at J, with 5 bases between.

The rearrangement joins TRBV6-5 to TRBJ2-3, with unresolved D. The CDR3 runs 16 residues. Germline V lookup: CDR1 MNHEY, CDR2 SVGAGI. The ends were cut back, 4 bases at V and 0 bases at J, with 14 bases in the middle. The CDR3 loop is CASSFVARPSTDTQYF. CDR3 coding DNA: TGTGCCAGCAGTTTCGTGGCGCGGCCTAGCACAGATACGCAGTATTTT.

This clonotype appeared a few times. V is TRBV7-3 and J is TRBJ2-3; D perhaps matches TRBD2 (5 bases). Germline lookup yields CDR1 SGHTA and CDR2 FQGTGA. This CDR3 is 14 amino acids long. Between the trimmed V and J ends, which lost 5 bases and 3 bases, there was a span of 12 bases. The CDR3 DNA follows: TGTGCCAGCAGCACTAACCCGGGGACAGATACGCAGTATTTT. Protein product: CASSTNPGTDTQYF.

This clonotype has just a few counts. The V gene is TRBV29-1, the J gene TRBJ2-7, with D perhaps matching TRBD1 (6 bases). The germline V gene has CDR1 SQVTM and CDR2 ANQGSEA. Trimming removed 4 bases at V and 6 bases at J, with 13 bases between. CDR3 length: 12 residues. The CDR3 DNA reads TGCAGCGTTGTTACAGGGTTGGGCGAGCAGTACTTC. As protein: CSVVTGLGEQYF.

In this sample, this clonotype turned up a few times. This chain connects TRBV7-2 to TRBJ2-3; 9 nucleotides align to TRBD2. Looked up from germline, CDR1 is SGHTA and CDR2 is FQGNSA. J gave up 1 base and V 4 bases, and 9 bases lay outside the gene matches. The CDR3 contains 17 residues. CDR3 region: CASSSRPQREGTDTQYF. CDR3 bases: TGTGCCAGCAGCTCCCGCCCCCAGCGGGAGGGCACAGATACGCAGTATTTT.

The chain couples TRBV4-1 to TRBJ2-5; 8 bases map to TRBD2. J lost 7 bases, V lost 4 bases, and 17 bases had no gene match. The germline CDR1 and CDR2 sequences are MGHRA and YSYEKL. The CDR3 covers 17 residues. For the CDR3, the DNA is TGCGCCAGCAGCCTGCTGGTGAGCGGGAGAAGAGAGGGGACCCAGTACTTC. It is translated as CASSLLVSGRREGTQYF.

V and J are TRBV12-3 or TRBV12-4 and TRBJ2-1; D gene unclear. This CDR3 is 13 amino acids long. V lost 6 bases and J 7 bases, leaving 13 bases between the germline ends. This CDR3 is CASRGWQVNEQFF. DNA of the CDR3: TGTGCCAGCAGGGGGTGGCAGGTGAATGAGCAGTTCTTC.

This chain joins TRBV10-3 and TRBJ2-7; 8 nucleotides agree with TRBD2. The germline gives CDR1 ENHRY, CDR2 SYGVKD. The CDR3 length is 15 residues. V trimming: 6 bases; J trimming: 0 bases; junction bases outside the gene matches: 7. The CDR3 is CAISPTGGFSYEQYF. CDR3 coding DNA: TGTGCCATCAGCCCTACGGGAGGGTTCTCCTACGAGCAGTACTTC.

The chain has TRBV7-8 and TRBJ2-5; D perhaps matches TRBD2 (6 bases). In germline, CDR1 is SGHVS, CDR2 FQNEAQ. CDR3 length equals 15 residues. V was pared by 5 bases and J by 4 bases, with 17 bases between. CDR3 DNA sequence: TGTGCCAGCAGCCCCTGGACGGAGGGGTTAGAGACCCAGTACTTC. Amino acid sequence: CASSPWTEGLETQYF.

The sample holds many counts of this clonotype. This sequence joins TRBV7-9 and TRBJ2-7; D not resolved. The ends were cut back, 3 bases at V and 4 bases at J, with 7 bases in the middle. Germline V lookup: CDR1 SEHNR, CDR2 FQNEAQ (reference sequence). The CDR3 extends over 12 amino acids. This CDR3 is CASSFGDYEQYF. The CDR3, as DNA: TGTGCCAGCAGCTTTGGGGATTACGAGCAGTACTTC.